The rows below give T cell receptor beta chains drawn from one sample of a study of early T cells in non-severe SARS-CoV-2 infection. TCRdb reprocessed the 5' RACE reads with MiXCR, giving one entry per CDR3 protein. The sample consists of approximately 52,000 distinct CDR3 sequences, around 8% of them appearing once. The sample was whole blood. All receptors derive from an adult who was a healthcare worker with PCR-confirmed SARS-CoV-2 infection or an uninfected control (not recorded which). The CDR3 runs from the conserved cysteine through the conserved F or W. A D gene is named only where the DNA matches it firmly. Size values are once, few and many counts, or a class for expanded clones, and some rows have none.

d_call clone_size cdr3_length j_call v_call cdr3_nt cdr3_aa
NA few 12 TRBJ1-1 TRBV12-3/TRBV12-4 TGTGCCAGCAGTTTCGGGGGGGCTGAAGCTTTCTTT CASSFGGAEAFF
NA many 15 TRBJ1-2 TRBV12-3/TRBV12-4 TGTGCCAGCGGGTACAGGGACCGACCTAACTATGGCTACACCTTC CASGYRDRPNYGYTF
TRBD1 NA 14 TRBJ2-5 TRBV5-5 TGTGCCAGCAGCTTGTGGACAGGCTGGGAGACCCAGTACTTC CASSLWTGWETQYF
NA many 14 TRBJ1-1 TRBV12-3/TRBV12-4 TGTGCCAGCAGTTTAAAAGGAATGAACACTGAAGCTTTCTTT CASSLKGMNTEAFF
TRBD1 NA 14 TRBJ2-2 TRBV5-1 TGCGCCAGCAGCCTGGACAGGGCTAACGGGGAGCTGTTTTTT CASSLDRANGELFF
NA many 15 TRBJ1-1 TRBV7-8 TGTGCCAGCAGCTTAGCGGTGGGCAGGAACACTGAAGCTTTCTTT CASSLAVGRNTEAFF
NA few 14 TRBJ1-4 TRBV6-1 TGTGCCAGCCCCGACCCGGGTCTAGGTGAAAAACTGTTTTTT CASPDPGLGEKLFF
NA NA 14 TRBJ2-5 TRBV7-9 TGTGCCAGCAGCTTAGGTCACAGGCAAGAGACCCAGTACTTC CASSLGHRQETQYF
TRBD1 NA 13 TRBJ2-5 TRBV29-1 TGCAGCGTCAACGGACAGGGCGGGGAGACCCAGTACTTC CSVNGQGGETQYF
NA many 15 TRBJ1-1 TRBV7-8 TGTGCCAGCAGCTTAGGGGACTCAAGGTTCGCGAGAGCTTTCTTT CASSLGDSRFARAFF
NA NA 12 TRBJ2-1 TRBV7-9 TGTGCCAGTAGCTTAAAGGTGAATGAGCAGTTCTTC CASSLKVNEQFF
TRBD1 NA 14 TRBJ2-3 TRBV4-1 TGCGCCAGCAGCCTGGACAGGGGCGCAGATACGCAGTATTTT CASSLDRGADTQYF
NA many 17 TRBJ2-3 TRBV5-1 TGCGCCAGCAGCTTGCGCGGTAGCCGAACCCCCACAGATACGCAGTATTTT CASSLRGSRTPTDTQYF
NA NA 16 TRBJ2-1 TRBV19 TGTGCCAGTAGTCAGATCTCCTTCGGCACCTACAATGAGCAGTTCTTC CASSQISFGTYNEQFF
NA few 13 TRBJ2-7 TRBV25-1 TGTGCCAGCAGTGAAAGAGGGTTAGATGAGCAGTACTTC CASSERGLDEQYF
TRBD1 few 13 TRBJ2-7 TRBV6-6 TGTGCCAGCAGTGGGACAGGGACATACGAGCAGTACTTC CASSGTGTYEQYF